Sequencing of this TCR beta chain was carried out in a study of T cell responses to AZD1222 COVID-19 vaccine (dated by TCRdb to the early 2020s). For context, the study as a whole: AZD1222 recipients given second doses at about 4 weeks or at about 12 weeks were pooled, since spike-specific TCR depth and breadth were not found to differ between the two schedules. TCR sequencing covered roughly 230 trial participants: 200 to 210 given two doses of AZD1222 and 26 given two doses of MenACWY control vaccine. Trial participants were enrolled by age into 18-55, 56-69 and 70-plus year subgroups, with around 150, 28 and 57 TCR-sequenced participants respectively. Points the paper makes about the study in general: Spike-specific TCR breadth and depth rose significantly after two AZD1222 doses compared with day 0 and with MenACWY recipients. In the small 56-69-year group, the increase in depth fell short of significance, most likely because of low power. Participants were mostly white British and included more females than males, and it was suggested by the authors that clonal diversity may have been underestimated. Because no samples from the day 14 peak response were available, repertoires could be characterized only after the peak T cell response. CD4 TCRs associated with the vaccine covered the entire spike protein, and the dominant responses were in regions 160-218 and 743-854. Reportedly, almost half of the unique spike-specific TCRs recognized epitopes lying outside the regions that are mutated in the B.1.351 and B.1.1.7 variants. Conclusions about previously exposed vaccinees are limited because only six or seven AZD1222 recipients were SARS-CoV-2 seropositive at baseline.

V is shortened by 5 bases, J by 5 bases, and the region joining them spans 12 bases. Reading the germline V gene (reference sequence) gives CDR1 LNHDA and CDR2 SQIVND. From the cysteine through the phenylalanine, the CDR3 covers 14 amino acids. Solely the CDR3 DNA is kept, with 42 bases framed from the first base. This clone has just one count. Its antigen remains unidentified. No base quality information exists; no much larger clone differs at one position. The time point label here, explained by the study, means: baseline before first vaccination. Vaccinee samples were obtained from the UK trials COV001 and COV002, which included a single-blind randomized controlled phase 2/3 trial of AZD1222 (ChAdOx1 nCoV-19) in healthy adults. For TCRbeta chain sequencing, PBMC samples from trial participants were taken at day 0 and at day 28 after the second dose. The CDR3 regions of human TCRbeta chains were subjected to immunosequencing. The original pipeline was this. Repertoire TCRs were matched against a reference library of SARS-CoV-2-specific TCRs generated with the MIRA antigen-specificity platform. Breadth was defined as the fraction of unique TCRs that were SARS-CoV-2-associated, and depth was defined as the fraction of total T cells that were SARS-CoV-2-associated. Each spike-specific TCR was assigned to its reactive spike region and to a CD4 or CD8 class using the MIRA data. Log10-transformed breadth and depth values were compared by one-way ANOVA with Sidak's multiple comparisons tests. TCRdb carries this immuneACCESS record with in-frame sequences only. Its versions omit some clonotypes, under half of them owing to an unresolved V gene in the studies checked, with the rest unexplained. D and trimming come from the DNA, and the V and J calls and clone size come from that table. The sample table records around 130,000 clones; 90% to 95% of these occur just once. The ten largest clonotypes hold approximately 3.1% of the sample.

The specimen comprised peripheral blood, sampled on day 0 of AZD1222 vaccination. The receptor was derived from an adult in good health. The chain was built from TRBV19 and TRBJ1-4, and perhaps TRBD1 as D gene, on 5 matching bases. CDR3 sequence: CASSGRQQNEKLFF. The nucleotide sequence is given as TGTGCCAGTAGTGGAAGACAGCAGAATGAAAAACTGTTTTTT.